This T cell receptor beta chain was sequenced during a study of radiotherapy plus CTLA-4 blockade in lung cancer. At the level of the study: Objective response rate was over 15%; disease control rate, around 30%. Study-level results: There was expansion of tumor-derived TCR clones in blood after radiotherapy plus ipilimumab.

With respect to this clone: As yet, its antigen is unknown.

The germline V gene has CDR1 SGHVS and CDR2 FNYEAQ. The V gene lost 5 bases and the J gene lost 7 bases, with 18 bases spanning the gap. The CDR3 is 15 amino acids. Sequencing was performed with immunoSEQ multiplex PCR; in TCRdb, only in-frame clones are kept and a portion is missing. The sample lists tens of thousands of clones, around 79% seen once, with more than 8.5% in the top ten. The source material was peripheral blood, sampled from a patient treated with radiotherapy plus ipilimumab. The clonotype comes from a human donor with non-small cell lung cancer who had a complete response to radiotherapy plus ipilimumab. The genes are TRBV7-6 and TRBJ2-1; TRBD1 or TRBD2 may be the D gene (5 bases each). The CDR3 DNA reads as TGTGCCAGCAGCCGTGGGGCCACTAGGTATAATGAGCAGTTCTTC. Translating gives CASSRGATRYNEQFF.